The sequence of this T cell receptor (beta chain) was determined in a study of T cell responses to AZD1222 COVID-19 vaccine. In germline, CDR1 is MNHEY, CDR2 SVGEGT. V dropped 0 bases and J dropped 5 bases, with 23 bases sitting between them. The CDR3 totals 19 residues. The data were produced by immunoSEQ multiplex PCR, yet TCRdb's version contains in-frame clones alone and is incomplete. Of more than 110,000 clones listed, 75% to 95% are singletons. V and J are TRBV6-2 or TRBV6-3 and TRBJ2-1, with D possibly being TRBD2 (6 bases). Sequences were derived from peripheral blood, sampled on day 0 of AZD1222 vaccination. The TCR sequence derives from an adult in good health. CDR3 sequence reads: CASSYSTARGRDKHNEQFF. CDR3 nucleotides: TGTGCCAGCAGTTACTCGACGGCGCGGGGCCGAGACAAACACAATGAGCAGTTCTTC.